The 8 T cell receptor beta chains presented below share a single source sample, sequenced in a study of cytomegalovirus exposure and HLA in healthy donors. This PCR relied on a set of 60 Vbeta primers and 13 Jbeta primers. The assay was immunoSEQ multiplex PCR, and TCRdb's table has in-frame clones only and misses some. The sample shows some 120,000 clones, around 82% of them seen only once. Material: PBMCs. These receptors were taken from a man aged 35 to 55 in good health and CMV-seronegative.

This clone was counted a few times. J is TRBJ2-5 and V is TRBV5-1, with 7 positions matching TRBD2. V trimming: 0 bases; J trimming: 2 bases; junction bases outside the gene matches: 10. The CDR3 totals 17 residues. Germline CDR1 reads SGHRS; CDR2 reads YFSETQ. The CDR3 loop reads CASSLGGQAGVQETQYF. The CDR3 DNA is TGCGCCAGCAGCTTGGGAGGTCAGGCGGGAGTACAAGAGACCCAGTACTTC.

This chain links TRBV19 with TRBJ2-5, with 8 bases matching TRBD2. The germline CDR1 and CDR2 sequences are LNHDA and SQIVND (reference sequence). The CDR3 extends over 15 amino acids. J gave up 2 bases and V 3 bases, and 5 bases lay outside the gene matches. Here the CDR3 DNA reads TGTGCCAGTAGTATCGGGGGGGGTGGGCAAGAGACCCAGTACTTC. This encodes CASSIGGGGQETQYF.

This clone was detected only a few times. The same CDR3 can be traced to other DNA sequences in this sample. This rearrangement joins TRBV7-9 to TRBJ1-5; D remains ambiguous. Germline loops: CDR1 SEHNR, CDR2 FQNEAQ (reference sequence). Trimming left V 1 base short and J 6 bases short, with 4 bases between. The CDR3 has 12 residues. In DNA, the CDR3 is TGTGCCAGCAGCTTAGGAGGTCAGCCCCAGCATTTT. Amino acids: CASSLGGQPQHF.

This clone occurred a few times. This chain uses TRBV4-1 with TRBJ2-1; perhaps TRBD1 as D (5 bases). The CDR3 is 14 amino acids. From germline, CDR1 is MGHRA and CDR2 YSYEKL. Trimming removed 1 base at V and 6 bases at J, with 10 bases between. The DNA for the CDR3 is TGCGCCAGCAGCCAAGGAATCAGGGCCAATGAGCAGTTCTTC. Translating it yields CASSQGIRANEQFF.

The chain joins TRBV14 to TRBJ2-5, with D possibly matching TRBD2 (5 bases). TRBJ2-7 explains the end of the DNA better; the J call may be wrong. CDR3 length: 14 amino acids. CDR1 and CDR2 from the germline V gene are SGHDN and FVKESK. The CDR3 loop reads CASSQVTGYHEQYF. As DNA, the CDR3 is TGTGCCAGCAGCCAAGTCACGGGGTATCACGAGCAGTACTTC.

The chain has TRBV7-2 and TRBJ1-6; the match to TRBD1 covers 7 bases. The CDR3 covers 15 residues. Looked up from germline, CDR1 is SGHTA and CDR2 is FQGNSA. The V segment lost 1 base and the J segment 5 bases; nucleotides outside the gene matches: 2. The CDR3 loop reads CASSLVDRNNSPLHF. CDR3 DNA: TGTGCCAGCAGCTTAGTGGACAGGAATAATTCACCCCTCCACTTT.

This clone was counted once. V usage is TRBV12-5 and J usage is TRBJ2-7; a weak D match, TRBD2 (5 bases). Germline loops: CDR1 LGHNT, CDR2 FRNRAP. V was shortened by 7 bases and J by 2 bases, with 12 bases between the two germline ends. The CDR3 length is 13 residues. As DNA, the CDR3 is TGTGCTAGTGCCAAGGTCGGGACCTACGAGCAGTACTTC. Its protein product is CASAKVGTYEQYF.

The gene calls are TRBV7-9 and TRBJ1-3; 8 bases agree with TRBD1. Germline CDR1 SEHNR, CDR2 FQNEAQ (reference sequence). This CDR3 comprises 15 residues. V trimming: 4 bases; J trimming: 2 bases; junction bases outside the gene matches: 4. The DNA for the CDR3 is TGTGCCAGCAGCTCCGCGACAGGGGCTGGAAACACCATATATTTT. Translation gives CASSSATGAGNTIYF.